Below are 31 T cell receptor beta chains sequenced from a single sample in a study of blood T cell repertoires in COVID-19. Using immunoSEQ multiplex PCR, the repertoire was profiled, and TCRdb retains in-frame clones only, with some absent. The profile covers 50,000 to 75,000 clones, with under 85% appearing a single time and roughly 20% taken by the ten largest. Material: peripheral blood. The receptors originated from a woman aged 80 or over with active or convalescent COVID-19.

This chain links TRBV27 with TRBJ2-7; tentative D call: TRBD1 (5 bases). Germline CDR1 MNHEY, CDR2 SMNVEV (reference sequence). The CDR3 runs to 15 residues. Trimming cost V 2 bases and J 0 bases, with 11 bases left between them. The CDR3 DNA reads as TGTGCCAGCAGTTTACGGGCAGGGTCCTCCTACGAGCAGTACTTC. Protein product: CASSLRAGSSYEQYF.

The chain has TRBV27 and TRBJ1-1, with 8 positions matching TRBD1. Looked up from germline, CDR1 is MNHEY and CDR2 is SMNVEV (reference sequence). J gave up 5 bases and V 6 bases, and 5 bases lay outside the gene matches. The CDR3 spans 13 residues. CDR3 loop: CASSGRGRTEAFF. The CDR3 nucleotides are TGTGCCAGCAGCGGCAGGGGGCGAACTGAAGCTTTCTTT.

This chain links TRBV25-1 with TRBJ1-2, with D perhaps TRBD1 (6 bases). Deletions cut 5 bases from V and 2 bases from J, with 12 bases between. This CDR3 comprises 14 residues. CDR1 is MGHDK, CDR2 SYGVNS, per germline. The chain's CDR3 is CASSRPGQNYGYTF. The CDR3 coding sequence is TGTGCCAGCAGTCGCCCGGGACAAAACTATGGCTACACCTTC.

The chain employs TRBV2 and TRBJ2-2; no definite D call. The CDR3 has 14 amino acids. From germline, CDR1 is SNHLY and CDR2 FYNNEI. V dropped 2 bases and J dropped 0 bases, with 4 bases sitting between them. CDR3 in amino acids: CASSESTNTGELFF. The CDR3 DNA reads as TGTGCCAGCAGTGAAAGCACGAACACCGGGGAGCTGTTTTTT.

The chain couples TRBV6-5 to TRBJ1-3, with unresolved D. CDR1 and CDR2 (germline): MNHEY, SVGAGI. V shed 11 bases and J shed 0 bases, with 14 bases lying between them. The CDR3 is made up of 14 amino acids. CDR3: CACRGSRSGNTIYF. CDR3 bases: TGTGCCTGCCGAGGTTCCCGCTCTGGAAACACCATATATTTT.

The V gene is TRBV7-9, the J gene TRBJ1-1, with a possible D match to TRBD1 (5 bases). The CDR3 is 14 residues long. Germline-derived CDR1 and CDR2 are SEHNR and FQNEAQ (reference sequence). Trimming left V 3 bases short and J 6 bases short, with 14 bases between. The CDR3 bases are TGTGCCAGCAGCTTCTCCACGGGGGGGGCTGAAGCTTTCTTT. This sequence encodes CASSFSTGGAEAFF. The full variable domain, with the rest looked up from reference TRBV7-9 and TRBJ1-1, is DTGVSQNPRHKITKRGQNVTFRCDPISEHNRLYWYRQTLGQGPEFLTYFQNEAQLEKSRLLSDRFSAERPKGSFSTLEIQRTEQGDSAMYLCASSFSTGGAEAFFGQGTRLTVV.

V usage is TRBV19 and J usage is TRBJ1-5; 11 bases fit TRBD1. The CDR3 has 15 amino acids. From germline, CDR1 is LNHDA and CDR2 SQIVND (reference sequence). V trimming: 3 bases; J trimming: 7 bases; junction bases outside the gene matches: 5. The CDR3 DNA is TGTGCCAGTAGTATCATGGGACAGGGGGACCAGCCCCAGCATTTT. It yields the protein CASSIMGQGDQPQHF.

The DNA for the CDR3 is TGTGCCAGCAGCTTAGATCGCCCGACAGGGAGCTATGCCGAGCAGTACTTC. It is translated as CASSLDRPTGSYAEQYF. The V gene is TRBV11-2, the J gene TRBJ2-7; 7 bases line up with TRBD1. CDR1 is SGHAT, CDR2 FQNNGV, per germline. The CDR3 contains 17 residues. V was clipped by 0 bases and J by 6 bases; unmatched bases: 14. The full variable domain, its missing parts supplied by reference TRBV11-2 and TRBJ2-7, is EAGVAQSPRYKIIEKRQSVAFWCNPISGHATLYWYQQILGQGPKLLIQFQNNGVVDDSQLPKDRFSAERLKGVDSTLKIQPAKLEDSAVYLCASSLDRPTGSYAEQYFGPGTRLTVT.

This chain connects TRBV29-1 to TRBJ1-1; D remains unclear. The V and J ends lost 4 bases and 1 base respectively, with 7 bases between them. This CDR3 contains 12 residues. Germline lookup yields CDR1 SQVTM and CDR2 ANQGSEA. CDR3 coding DNA: TGCAGCGTTGCCGTTCGGAACACTGAAGCTTTCTTT. Protein: CSVAVRNTEAFF.

The chain joins TRBV6-5 to TRBJ2-5, with D perhaps matching TRBD2 (5 bases). V dropped 5 bases and J dropped 2 bases, with 9 bases sitting between them. The germline CDR1 and CDR2 sequences are MNHEY and SVGAGI. This CDR3 contains 13 residues. The CDR3 coding sequence is TGTGCCAGCAGTCAGGACTGGCAAGAGACCCAGTACTTC. Encoded protein: CASSQDWQETQYF.

J is TRBJ2-5 and V is TRBV5-1; 9 bases fit TRBD1. Germline V gene data show CDR1 as SGHRS and CDR2 as YFSETQ. J lost 5 bases, V lost 5 bases, and 4 bases had no gene match. This CDR3 has 13 residues. In DNA form, the CDR3 reads TGCGCCAGCAGAGAGACAGGGGGTGAGACCCAGTACTTC. Residues: CASRETGGETQYF.

This clone showed up just once. The chain has TRBV3-1 (or the pseudogene TRBV3-2) and TRBJ1-2; no clear D. In germline, CDR1 is LGHDT, CDR2 YNNKEL (reference sequence). The CDR3 has 15 residues. The V end lost 4 bases, the J end lost 2 bases, and 14 bases lay between the germline ends. CDR3 coding DNA: TGTGCCAGCAGCCCTGAGAAGAGGGCAAACTATGGCTACACCTTC. It specifies CASSPEKRANYGYTF.

The chain is built from TRBV19 and TRBJ1-1, with 7 positions matching TRBD1. Germline V gene data show CDR1 as LNHDA and CDR2 as SQIVND (reference sequence). CDR3 length equals 15 residues. The ends lost 5 bases at V and 0 bases at J; junction bases unmatched: 6. In DNA, the CDR3 is TGTGCCAGTAGTTGGCAGGGGGGAATGAACACTGAAGCTTTCTTT. This translates into CASSWQGGMNTEAFF.

This chain uses TRBV4-1 with TRBJ2-2; 9 nucleotides match TRBD1. V lost 7 bases, J lost 4 bases, and 13 bases stayed unmatched. Germline CDR1 and CDR2: MGHRA and YSYEKL. The CDR3 covers 17 residues. CDR3: CASIPRPGQGVTGELFF. CDR3 nucleotides: TGCGCCAGCATCCCTCGTCCGGGACAGGGCGTCACCGGGGAGCTGTTTTTT.

V is TRBV5-1 and J is TRBJ2-7, with TRBD1 identical over 7 bases. CDR1 and CDR2 from the germline V gene are SGHRS and YFSETQ. The CDR3 consists of 15 residues. V lost 0 bases and J lost 3; bases outside the gene matches: 6. CDR3 amino acids: CASSLGQGAIYEQYF. The CDR3 DNA sequence: TGCGCCAGCAGCTTGGGACAGGGAGCTATCTACGAGCAGTACTTC.

V is TRBV11-2 and J is TRBJ1-2; D gene uncertain. With 5 bases removed from V and 5 bases from J, the gap between germline ends came to 12 bases. Looked up from germline, CDR1 is SGHAT and CDR2 is FQNNGV. The CDR3 loop spans 13 amino acids. The CDR3 protein is CASSLAPRYGYTF. CDR3 nucleotides: TGTGCCAGCAGCCTGGCCCCGAGGTATGGCTACACCTTC. Full variable domain (outside the CDR3, taken from reference TRBV11-2 and TRBJ1-2): EAGVAQSPRYKIIEKRQSVAFWCNPISGHATLYWYQQILGQGPKLLIQFQNNGVVDDSQLPKDRFSAERLKGVDSTLKIQPAKLEDSAVYLCASSLAPRYGYTFGSGTRLTVV.

The V and J genes are TRBV29-1 and TRBJ1-1; D not resolved. The CDR3 loop spans 11 amino acids. The germline V gene encodes CDR1 SQVTM and CDR2 ANQGSEA. V gave up 6 bases and J gave up 3 bases, with 8 bases separating them. The CDR3 region has the DNA TGCAGCGTCGCTTACTACACTGAAGCTTTCTTT. It is translated as CSVAYYTEAFF.

The chain employs TRBV5-1 and TRBJ1-2, with 8 positions matching TRBD1. Germline assignment: CDR1 SGHRS and CDR2 YFSETQ. The CDR3 loop spans 17 amino acids. The V segment lost 0 bases and the J segment 3 bases; nucleotides outside the gene matches: 10. The CDR3 spells CASSLDPNQGADYGYTF. In nucleotides, the CDR3 is TGCGCCAGCAGCTTGGATCCGAATCAGGGGGCGGACTATGGCTACACCTTC.

V gene TRBV7-8 combines with J gene TRBJ1-5; tentatively, D is TRBD1 (5 bases). Per the germline V gene, CDR1 is SGHVS and CDR2 is FQNEAQ. This CDR3 spans 17 amino acids. V was clipped by 1 base and J by 0 bases, with 13 bases between them. The CDR3 protein is CASSLVGGHSSNQPQHF. In DNA form, the CDR3 reads TGTGCCAGCAGCTTAGTAGGCGGACACTCTAGCAATCAGCCCCAGCATTTT. The variable domain in full, completed from reference TRBV7-8 and TRBJ1-5, reads GAGVSQSPRYKVAKRGQDVALRCDPISGHVSLFWYQQALGQGPEFLTYFQNEAQLDKSGLPSDRFFAERPEGSVSTLKIQRTQQEDSAVYLCASSLVGGHSSNQPQHFGDGTRLSIL.

This clone appeared a few times. CDR3 sequence (DNA): TGTGCCAGCAGAGATAACAGGGGCTTGGGAAACACCATATATTTT. Its translation is CASRDNRGLGNTIYF. J is TRBJ1-3 and V is TRBV6-6; 7 bases map to TRBD1. The CDR3 spans 15 residues. Germline V gene data show CDR1 as MNHNY and CDR2 as SVGAGI (reference sequence). J lost 4 bases, V lost 6 bases, and 9 bases had no gene match.

V is TRBV3-1 (or the pseudogene TRBV3-2) and J is TRBJ1-2; 9 nucleotides line up with TRBD1. CDR1 and CDR2 from the germline V gene are LGHDT and YNNKEL (reference sequence). CDR3 length equals 14 residues. After removal of 4 bases from V and 7 bases from J, the junction contained 7 bases not matched to a gene. CDR3 sequence: CASSRGGQGAGYTF. CDR3 bases: TGTGCCAGCAGCCGGGGGGGACAGGGAGCTGGCTACACCTTC.

The chain employs TRBV6-5 and TRBJ1-2; no reliable D call. The V end lost 4 bases, the J end lost 5 bases, and 17 bases lay between the germline ends. This CDR3 contains 15 residues. The germline V gene has CDR1 MNHEY and CDR2 SVGAGI. The CDR3 region has the DNA TGTGCCAGCAGTTCGCACTCGAAGACGGGTTATGGCTACACCTTC. Translated, it gives CASSSHSKTGYGYTF.

This chain joins TRBV7-9 and TRBJ2-7; possible D gene TRBD1, 6 bases. V shed 1 base and J shed 11 bases, with 12 bases lying between them. The CDR3 totals 12 residues. Germline assignment: CDR1 SEHNR and CDR2 FQNEAQ (reference sequence). CDR3 sequence: CASSLETGSKYF. CDR3 sequence (DNA): TGTGCCAGCAGCTTAGAGACAGGCTCAAAGTACTTC.

The chain has TRBV30 and TRBJ2-7; 11 bases map to TRBD2. The CDR3 is 11 residues long. CDR1 is GTSNPN and CDR2 is SVGIG in the germline V gene (reference sequence). The CDR3 loop is CAWSNGLAGGV. In DNA, the CDR3 is TGTGCCTGGAGTAATGGGCTAGCGGGGGGCGTC.

The chain employs TRBV13 and TRBJ2-5; a weak D match, TRBD1 (6 bases). Germline CDR1 is PRHDT and CDR2 is FYEKMQ (reference sequence). This CDR3 is built from 15 residues. The germline V and J ends were trimmed by 5 bases and 5 bases, with 18 bases remaining between them. The CDR3 nucleotides are TGTGCCAGCAGCCTCCGCCAGGGGCCGGGTGAGACCCAGTACTTC. Encoded protein: CASSLRQGPGETQYF.

V usage is TRBV6-6 and J usage is TRBJ1-1; TRBD1 is a possible D gene (5 bases). V shed 5 bases and J shed 0 bases, with 19 bases lying between them. Germline values: CDR1 MNHNY, CDR2 SVGAGI (reference sequence). CDR3 size: 17 residues. CDR3 sequence reads: CASSPPRRGTMNTEAFF. CDR3 sequence (DNA): TGTGCCAGCAGTCCCCCCAGGCGGGGGACGATGAACACTGAAGCTTTCTTT.

Written as DNA, the CDR3 is TGTGCCAGCAGTTACCCGGGTCGTAGGGGAAATCAGCCCCAGCATTTT. Protein sequence: CASSYPGRRGNQPQHF. The chain is built from TRBV6-2 or TRBV6-3 and TRBJ1-5, with D maybe TRBD1 (5 bases). This CDR3 contains 16 residues. The V end lost 2 bases, the J end lost 4 bases, and 15 bases lay between the germline ends. Germline-derived CDR1 and CDR2 are MNHEY and SVGEGT.

The chain employs TRBV2 and TRBJ1-1; D call uncertain. The germline V and J ends were trimmed by 6 bases and 7 bases, with 15 bases remaining between them. Looked up from germline, CDR1 is SNHLY and CDR2 is FYNNEI. The CDR3 spans 13 residues. The DNA for the CDR3 is TGTGCCAGCAGGAAGGACTTAAACCTTGAAGCTTTCTTT. Its protein product is CASRKDLNLEAFF.

The chain links TRBV27 to TRBJ1-2, with TRBD1 matching 8 bases. V shed 5 bases, J shed 7 bases, and the junction held 15 bases outside the gene matches. Germline values: CDR1 MNHEY, CDR2 SMNVEV (reference sequence). The CDR3 is 16 amino acids. The CDR3 nucleotides are TGTGCCAGCAGTGGGAGGACAGGGCAGTCTTTGGGTGGCTACACCTTC. Translation: CASSGRTGQSLGGYTF.

This rearrangement joins TRBV5-1 to TRBJ1-2, with D tentatively TRBD1 (5 bases). The CDR3 covers 13 residues. The ends were cut back, 4 bases at V and 8 bases at J, with 15 bases in the middle. Germline assignment: CDR1 SGHRS and CDR2 YFSETQ. Written as DNA, the CDR3 is TGCGCCAGCAGCCCGCTTGGAGGGGAGGGCTACACCTTC. This encodes CASSPLGGEGYTF.

The V gene is TRBV11-2, the J gene TRBJ2-7, with 11 bases identical to TRBD2. The germline gives CDR1 SGHAT, CDR2 FQNNGV. This CDR3 has 17 amino acids. V was clipped by 5 bases and J by 6 bases; unmatched bases: 15. In DNA, the CDR3 is TGTGCCAGCAGCCAATTTCGGGGCTCTAGCGGGGGGCTCGAGCAGTACTTC. It translates to CASSQFRGSSGGLEQYF.